The 8 T cell receptor beta chains reported below all come from one sample, sequenced in a study of cytomegalovirus exposure and HLA in healthy donors. A multiplex PCR was run with 60 Vbeta primers and 13 Jbeta primers. This table comes from immunoSEQ multiplex PCR, and its TCRdb copy is limited to in-frame clones, with some not included. The repertoire holds 150,000 or so clones, with around 84% as singletons. Material: PBMCs. The origin of the receptors is a man between 18 and 29 years old in good health and CMV-seronegative.

This clone was counted a few times. The chain is built from TRBV5-1 and TRBJ2-3; 12 bases line up with TRBD2. The CDR3 has 16 amino acids. Trimming removed 0 bases from V and 6 bases from J; junction bases left unmatched: 5. Germline CDR1 is SGHRS and CDR2 is YFSETQ. CDR3 coding DNA: TGCGCCAGCAGCTTGGGACTAGCGGGGGTGGTGGATACGCAGTATTTT. The encoded protein is CASSLGLAGVVDTQYF.

The CDR3 DNA is TGTGCCAGCAGCTCACAGGGGGCCGGACATCCCCAGCATTTT. Amino acid sequence: CASSSQGAGHPQHF. The chain has TRBV6-5 and TRBJ1-5; 9 bases align to TRBD1. The junction had 10 bases not matched to a gene; V was cut back by 6 bases and J by 10 bases. The CDR3 has 14 amino acids. Germline CDR1 MNHEY, CDR2 SVGAGI.

V and J are TRBV15 and TRBJ2-1; tentative D call: TRBD1 (6 bases). The CDR3 runs to 17 residues. Germline CDR1 reads LNHNV; CDR2 reads YYDKDF (reference sequence). Between the trimmed V and J ends, which lost 0 bases and 6 bases, there was a span of 18 bases. The CDR3 DNA reads as TGTGCCACCAGCAGAGATTCTCAGGGGATCAATCTCAATGAGCAGTTCTTC. As protein: CATSRDSQGINLNEQFF.

V and J are TRBV11-2 and TRBJ1-1; unclear D gene. This CDR3 spans 18 amino acids. CDR1 is SGHAT and CDR2 is FQNNGV in the germline V gene. The V end lost 4 bases, the J end lost 0 bases, and 21 bases lay between the germline ends. In nucleotides, the CDR3 is TGTGCCAGCAGCTCCGAACGTAGAATCGGGGATATGAACACTGAAGCTTTCTTT. Translation: CASSSERRIGDMNTEAFF.

The chain recombines TRBV25-1 with TRBJ2-7, with a tentative D call TRBD2 (5 bases). The CDR3 is 16 residues long. V lost 2 bases to trimming and J lost 4 bases, with 18 bases between them. The germline CDR1 and CDR2 sequences are MGHDK and SYGVNS. CDR3 sequence reads: CASSEAVGAGRYEQYF. The CDR3 DNA is TGTGCCAGCAGTGAAGCGGTAGGTGCGGGCCGGTACGAGCAGTACTTC.

This clone was found once. The V gene is TRBV7-6, the J gene TRBJ2-7; 12 positions agree with TRBD1. The CDR3 loop spans 17 amino acids. CDR1 and CDR2 (germline): SGHVS, FNYEAQ. J was trimmed by 4 bases and V by 1 base; bases with no gene match: 8. The CDR3 coding sequence is TGTGCCAGCAGCTTAGTCTCCGGGACAGGGGGCGCATACGAGCAGTACTTC. Its protein is CASSLVSGTGGAYEQYF.

The CDR3 DNA sequence: TGTGCCAGCACCTTGGTGCTAGCGGGAGCCCCCAGTGAGCAGTTCTTC. Its translation: CASTLVLAGAPSEQFF. The chain combines TRBV28 with TRBJ2-1; 10 nucleotides align to TRBD2. The length of the CDR3 is 16 residues. With 7 bases clipped from V and 9 bases from J, the junction kept 15 bases outside the gene matches. CDR1 is MDHEN and CDR2 is SYDVKM in the germline V gene. The whole variable domain, filled in from reference TRBV28 and TRBJ2-1, reads DVKVTQSSRYLVKRTGEKVFLECVQDMDHENMFWYRQDPGLGLRLIYFSYDVKMKEKGDIPEGYSVSREKKERFSLILESASTNQTSMYLCASTLVLAGAPSEQFFGPGTRLTVL.

The chain links TRBV28 to TRBJ1-2; D may be TRBD1 (5 bases). The CDR3 extends over 13 amino acids. V was clipped by 6 bases and J by 12 bases, with 20 bases between them. Germline V gene lookup returns CDR1 MDHEN and CDR2 SYDVKM. In nucleotides, the CDR3 is TGTGCCAGCAGGAATGGCCCGGGGGGGGGAAACACCTTC. This sequence encodes CASRNGPGGGNTF.